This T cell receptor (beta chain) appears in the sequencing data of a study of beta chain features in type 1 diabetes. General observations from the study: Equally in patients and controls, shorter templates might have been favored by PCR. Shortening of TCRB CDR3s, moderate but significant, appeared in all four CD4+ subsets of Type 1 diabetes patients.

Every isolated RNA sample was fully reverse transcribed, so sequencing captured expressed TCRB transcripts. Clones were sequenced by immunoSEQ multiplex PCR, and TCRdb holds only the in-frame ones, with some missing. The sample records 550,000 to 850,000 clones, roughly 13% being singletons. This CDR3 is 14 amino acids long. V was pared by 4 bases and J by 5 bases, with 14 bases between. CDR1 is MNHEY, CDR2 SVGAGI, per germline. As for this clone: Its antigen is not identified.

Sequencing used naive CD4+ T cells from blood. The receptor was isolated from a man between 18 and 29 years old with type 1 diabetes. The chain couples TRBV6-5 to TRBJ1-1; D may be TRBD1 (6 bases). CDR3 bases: TGTGCCAGCAGTTCCACGAGGGGGAGGACTGAAGCTTTCTTT. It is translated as CASSSTRGRTEAFF.